One and the same sample provided the 10 T cell receptor beta chains below, sequenced in a study of vaccination effects on CD4 cells after COVID-19. Expansion with viral peptide pools was applied to antigen-specific CD4+ T cells by the ViraFEST assay prior to sequencing. Scientists isolated CD4+ T cells after a roughly ten-day culture period ended. Among the vaccine recipients, none had a prior SARS-CoV-2 infection, and nucleocapsid antibodies were negative. Their antigen targets remain unknown. Produced via immunoSEQ multiplex PCR; TCRdb's table is partial and in-frame only. Of roughly 41,000 clones in the sample, about three fifths are singletons; the top ten hold more than 13%. The sample was CD4+ T cells from PBMCs cultured with HCoV-OC43 spike peptides, taken before COVID-19 vaccination. Subset reported: HCoV-OC43 spike overlapping peptide pool stimulation. The receptors here all came from a human donor who received a COVID-19 vaccine.

This clone turned up a few times. The chain uses TRBV6-5 and TRBJ1-5; 7 bases fit TRBD1. Germline trimming cut 7 bases from V and 0 bases from J; bases unmatched to any gene: 6. Germline CDR1 reads MNHEY; CDR2 reads SVGAGI. This CDR3 contains 15 residues. Written as DNA, the CDR3 is TGTGCCAGCAAACCAACAGGGGATAGCAATCAGCCCCAGCATTTT. Its translation is CASKPTGDSNQPQHF.

This clone was counted a few times. The chain carries TRBV7-8 and TRBJ1-5; TRBD1 is a possible D gene (6 bases). CDR1 is SGHVS and CDR2 is FQNEAQ in the germline V gene. V lost 5 bases to trimming and J lost 0 bases, with 20 bases between them. CDR3 length: 18 residues. CDR3 sequence: CASSPRGTTIFSNQPQHF. In nucleotides, the CDR3 is TGTGCCAGCAGCCCAAGGGGGACAACGATATTTAGCAATCAGCCCCAGCATTTT.

Turning to this clone: This sample also contains other DNA sequences that code for the same CDR3. The rearrangement joins TRBV20-1 to TRBJ1-2; D unclear. Per the germline V gene, CDR1 is DFQATT and CDR2 is SNEGSKA (reference sequence). This CDR3 spans 10 amino acids. V was cut by 4 bases and J by 2 bases, with 2 bases left in between. The CDR3 region has the DNA TGCAGTGCTACAAACTATGGCTACACCTTC. It is translated as CSATNYGYTF.

The chain links TRBV10-3 to TRBJ2-5, with 13 positions matching TRBD2. The CDR3 sequence is 14 residues long. V dropped 8 bases and J dropped 0; count of bases not matched to a gene: 0. Germline loops: CDR1 ENHRY, CDR2 SYGVKD. CDR3 amino acids: CAIGTSGDQETQYF. In DNA form, the CDR3 reads TGTGCCATCGGGACTAGCGGGGACCAAGAGACCCAGTACTTC.

Only a few counts were recorded for this clone. The chain uses TRBV3-1 (or the pseudogene TRBV3-2) and TRBJ1-2; TRBD1 is a possible D gene (5 bases). With 6 bases removed from V and 4 bases from J, the gap between germline ends came to 15 bases. Germline CDR1 reads LGHDT; CDR2 reads YNNKEL (reference sequence). The CDR3 totals 14 residues. CDR3 nucleotide sequence: TGTGCCAGCAGGCTCAGGGATGGTGGCTATGGCTACACCTTC. Translating it yields CASRLRDGGYGYTF.

A few counts support this clone. This chain's CDR3 is CASSPIGGGYNEQFF. DNA of the CDR3: TGTGCCAGCAGTCCAATCGGGGGGGGGTACAATGAGCAGTTCTTC. The genes are TRBV27 and TRBJ2-1; TRBD2 matches at 8 bases. V lost 5 bases and J lost 4; bases outside the gene matches: 7. This CDR3 region has 15 residues. CDR1 and CDR2 from the germline V gene are MNHEY and SMNVEV (reference sequence).

This clone was seen a handful of times. CDR3 in amino acids: CASSYTLAGGSGNTIYF. The CDR3 DNA is TGTGCCAGCAGTTACACGCTGGCGGGGGGCTCTGGAAACACCATATATTTT. The chain combines TRBV6-2 or TRBV6-3 with TRBJ1-3; the D gene is possibly TRBD1 (5 bases). V was trimmed by 2 bases and J by 0 bases, leaving 14 bases between them. Germline CDR1 MNHEY, CDR2 SVGEGT. The CDR3 extends over 17 amino acids.

The V gene is TRBV27, the J gene TRBJ1-5; the match to TRBD1 covers 10 bases. The CDR3 has 15 amino acids. Trimming took 6 bases from V and 6 from J; bases not matched to a gene: 8. Germline V gene data show CDR1 as MNHEY and CDR2 as SMNVEV (reference sequence). This CDR3 is CASRGGQGRTQPQHF. In DNA, the CDR3 is TGTGCCAGCAGGGGGGGACAGGGGCGCACTCAGCCCCAGCATTTT.

This clone was observed a handful of times. The chain links TRBV10-2 to TRBJ2-3; 10 positions agree with TRBD2. After removal of 6 bases from V and 5 bases from J, the junction contained 5 bases not matched to a gene. CDR3 length: 14 amino acids. The V gene's germline CDR1 is WSHSY and CDR2 SAAADI. The CDR3 is CASRIAGGLDTQYF. In nucleotides, the CDR3 is TGCGCCAGCAGAATAGCGGGGGGATTAGATACGCAGTATTTT.

This clone has just a few counts. The chain couples TRBV3-1 (or the pseudogene TRBV3-2) to TRBJ2-2, with a weak D call TRBD2 (5 bases). V shed 2 bases and J shed 7 bases, with 8 bases lying between them. CDR1 and CDR2 from the germline V gene are LGHDT and YNNKEL (reference sequence). The length of the CDR3 is 13 residues. The CDR3 is CASSQRAGGELFF. Written as DNA, the CDR3 is TGTGCCAGCAGCCAACGCGCGGGCGGGGAGCTGTTTTTT.